This is a list of T cell receptor beta chains from one sample in a study of blood T cells in healthy people across ages. Via MiXCR, TCRdb re-called the 5' RACE reads, giving one row per CDR3 protein. Among 1,500,000 or so distinct CDR3 sequences listed, 35% to 45% were seen once. Sequenced material: blood. The source is a woman in her late teens or twenties in good health. Each CDR3 is given with its conserved first and last residue. D genes are given only for firm matches. The size of a clone is reported for some rows only, either as once, few or many, or as a class for expanded clones.

clone_size	v_call	d_call	j_call	cdr3_aa	cdr3_nt
few	TRBV29-1	-	TRBJ1-4	CSVEGRRGEKLFF	TGCAGCGTTGAAGGGCGACGGGGTGAAAAACTGTTTTTT
few	TRBV28	-	TRBJ1-1	CASLEDHMNTEAFF	TGTGCCAGCTTGGAGGACCACATGAACACTGAAGCTTTCTTT
-	TRBV19	TRBD2	TRBJ2-7	CASSIESGISYNEQYF	TGTGCCAGTAGTATAGAAAGCGGGATATCCTACAATGAGCAGTACTTC
-	TRBV4-1	TRBD1	TRBJ1-6	CASSQDISRGVNSPLHF	TGCGCCAGCAGCCAAGATATCAGCAGGGGGGTAAATTCACCCCTCCACTTT
-	TRBV12-3/TRBV12-4	TRBD1	TRBJ2-5	CASSLEDRRYF	TGTGCCAGCAGTTTAGAGGACAGGCGGTACTTC
-	TRBV4-1	TRBD1	TRBJ1-2	CASSFTGTGALNYGYTF	TGCGCCAGCAGCTTTACCGGGACAGGGGCTCTTAACTATGGCTACACCTTC
-	TRBV25-1	TRBD1	TRBJ2-4	CASSASQGGNIQYF	TGTGCCAGCAGTGCCTCACAGGGGGGCAACATTCAGTACTTC
-	TRBV11-3	-	TRBJ1-5	CASSFGCRGSNQPQHF	TGTGCCAGCAGCTTTGGTTGCCGGGGAAGCAATCAGCCCCAGCATTTT
-	TRBV29-1	-	TRBJ2-7	CSVQDIFSYEQYF	TGCAGCGTTCAAGACATATTCTCCTACGAGCAGTACTTC
-	TRBV7-9	-	TRBJ2-5	CASSWQVWETQYF	TGTGCCAGCAGCTGGCAGGTCTGGGAGACCCAGTACTTC
few	TRBV11-2	-	TRBJ2-7	CASSFFRTYEQYF	TGTGCCAGCAGCTTCTTCAGGACCTACGAGCAGTACTTC
few	TRBV6-2/TRBV6-3	-	TRBJ2-1	CASRIDRPSYNEQFF	TGTGCCAGCAGAATCGACAGGCCTTCCTACAATGAGCAGTTCTTC
-	TRBV10-3	TRBD1	TRBJ2-7	CAISPTLDRASYEQYF	TGTGCCATCAGTCCCACCCTTGACAGGGCCTCCTACGAGCAGTACTTC
-	TRBV11-2	-	TRBJ2-1	CASSHLTDSNEQFF	TGTGCCAGCAGCCACCTCACCGACAGCAATGAGCAGTTCTTC
-	TRBV6-2/TRBV6-3	-	TRBJ2-5	CASSRADTQETQYF	TGTGCCAGCAGCAGGGCTGATACCCAAGAGACCCAGTACTTC
few	TRBV28	TRBD2	TRBJ2-7	CASRGTSGISEQYF	TGTGCCAGCAGGGGGACTAGCGGGATATCCGAGCAGTACTTC
few	TRBV5-5	-	TRBJ1-2	CASSWRDTANYGYTF	TGTGCCAGCAGCTGGAGGGACACCGCTAACTATGGCTACACCTTC
-	TRBV12-3/TRBV12-4	-	TRBJ2-2	CASSFILTTGELFF	TGTGCCAGCAGTTTCATTCTTACGACCGGGGAGCTGTTTTTT
-	TRBV2	-	TRBJ2-7	CASSEASPLPYEQYF	TGTGCCAGCAGTGAAGCATCGCCGTTACCCTACGAGCAGTACTTC
-	TRBV7-6	-	TRBJ2-3	CASSLAWGSTDTQYF	TGTGCCAGCAGCTTAGCTTGGGGGAGCACAGATACGCAGTATTTT
few	TRBV10-3	TRBD1	TRBJ2-1	CAISELVPQGAGYNEQFF	TGTGCCATCAGTGAGCTGGTTCCTCAGGGGGCAGGCTACAATGAGCAGTTCTTC
few	TRBV4-3	-	TRBJ2-1	CASSPFAYDNEQFF	TGCGCCAGCAGTCCTTTCGCGTACGACAATGAGCAGTTCTTC
-	TRBV20-1	-	TRBJ2-3	CSGGLPSTDTQYF	TGCAGCGGAGGTTTACCTAGCACAGATACGCAGTATTTT
few	TRBV20-1	-	TRBJ2-1	CSARSGLAPNSFF	TGCAGTGCTCGGAGCGGGCTAGCTCCGAACTCGTTCTTC
-	TRBV27	-	TRBJ2-6	CASTVGGSGANVLTF	TGTGCCAGCACGGTGGGGGGATCTGGGGCCAACGTCCTGACTTTC
-	TRBV20-1	-	TRBJ1-2	CSAHKALDRNYGYTF	TGCAGTGCCCATAAGGCCCTGGATCGGAACTATGGCTACACCTTC
-	TRBV20-1	-	TRBJ1-1	CSAPREQGWGQNTEAFF	TGCAGTGCACCCCGGGAGCAGGGGTGGGGCCAGAACACTGAAGCTTTCTTT
-	TRBV6-2/TRBV6-3	TRBD2	TRBJ2-5	CASSRGTSGNNEQYF	TGTGCCAGCAGCCGCGGGACTAGCGGGAACAATGAGCAGTACTTC
-	TRBV7-9	TRBD1	TRBJ2-1	CASSARDRGLYEQFF	TGTGCCAGCAGCGCCCGGGACAGGGGGTTATATGAGCAGTTCTTC
-	TRBV4-3	TRBD2	TRBJ2-5	CASSQAHRTSGGVYNEQYF	TGCGCCAGCAGCCAAGCTCATAGGACTAGCGGAGGCGTCTACAATGAGCAGTACTTC
few	TRBV20-1	TRBD1	TRBJ2-7	CSVSWDRATEQYF	TGCAGTGTCAGCTGGGACAGGGCTACCGAGCAGTACTTC
-	TRBV18	-	TRBJ1-2	CASSPLAGVDYGYTF	TGTGCCAGCTCACCCCTGGCCGGAGTTGACTATGGCTACACCTTC
-	TRBV20-1	TRBD1	TRBJ2-1	CSATDREWSSYNEQFF	TGCAGTGCTACCGACAGGGAATGGAGCTCCTACAATGAGCAGTTCTTC
-	TRBV10-3	-	TRBJ2-5	CAISEARQDQETQYF	TGTGCCATCAGTGAGGCGAGACAGGACCAAGAGACCCAGTACTTC
few	TRBV6-5	TRBD1	TRBJ2-7	CASSYLTGGEQYF	TGTGCCAGCAGTTATTTGACAGGGGGCGAGCAGTACTTC
few	TRBV20-1	TRBD1	TRBJ2-3	CSARPRDRWDTQYF	TGCAGTGCTAGACCCCGGGACAGGTGGGATACGCAGTATTTT
-	TRBV6-1	-	TRBJ2-5	CASSERAGLGETQYF	TGTGCCAGCAGTGAAAGGGCAGGGTTAGGGGAGACCCAGTACTTC
-	TRBV10-1	TRBD2	TRBJ2-5	CASSEGLAGEQETQYF	TGCGCCAGCAGTGAGGGGCTAGCGGGAGAGCAAGAGACCCAGTACTTC
-	TRBV27	TRBD1	TRBJ2-7	CASSSYDRGGREQYF	TGTGCCAGCAGTTCCTACGACAGGGGAGGTCGCGAGCAGTACTTC
-	TRBV6-5	-	TRBJ1-2	CASSYSGTTFNYGYTF	TGTGCCAGCAGTTACTCAGGCACTACTTTTAACTATGGCTACACCTTC
-	TRBV6-5	-	TRBJ1-2	CASSYLMYYGYTF	TGTGCCAGCAGTTACCTGATGTACTATGGCTACACCTTC
-	TRBV29-1	-	TRBJ1-1	CSVGFGRGNTEAFF	TGCAGCGTTGGATTCGGGCGGGGCAACACTGAAGCTTTCTTT
-	TRBV4-1	TRBD1	TRBJ2-5	CASSQVGVGQGTYNEQYF	TGCGCCAGCAGCCAAGTGGGGGTGGGACAGGGGACCTACAATGAGCAGTACTTC
few	TRBV5-1	TRBD2	TRBJ2-1	CASRLSGRSDNEQFF	TGCGCCAGCAGACTCAGCGGGAGGTCTGACAATGAGCAGTTCTTC
few	TRBV7-3	-	TRBJ2-3	CASRPRLGARTSTDTQYF	TGTGCCAGCAGGCCTCGCTTGGGAGCGCGAACTAGCACAGATACGCAGTATTTT
many	TRBV29-1	TRBD2	TRBJ2-1	CSVEMAGGYNEQFF	TGCAGCGTTGAAATGGCGGGGGGCTACAATGAGCAGTTCTTC
-	TRBV12-3/TRBV12-4	TRBD2	TRBJ2-2	CASSLRLAGTETGELFF	TGTGCCAGCAGTTTAAGGCTAGCGGGAACGGAAACCGGGGAGCTGTTTTTT
few	TRBV12-3/TRBV12-4	-	TRBJ1-1	CASSFAGGHTEAFF	TGTGCCAGCAGTTTCGCCGGGGGGCACACTGAAGCTTTCTTT
-	TRBV18	TRBD1	TRBJ1-6	CASSPPQGVNSPLHF	TGTGCCAGCTCACCACCCCAGGGGGTGAATTCACCCCTCCACTTT
-	TRBV7-2	-	TRBJ2-3	CASSLIPTDTQYF	TGTGCCAGCAGCTTAATCCCCACAGATACGCAGTATTTT
many	TRBV20-1	-	TRBJ2-4	CSARASLAKNIQYF	TGCAGTGCGCGGGCGAGTTTAGCCAAAAACATTCAGTACTTC
few	TRBV20-1	TRBD2	TRBJ2-1	CSAAGLADDNEQFF	TGCAGTGCGGCGGGACTAGCTGATGACAATGAGCAGTTCTTC